This TCR beta chain comes out of a study of OX40 agonist ivuxolimab in advanced cancers. Looking at the study overall: An agonistic anti-OX40 (CD134) antibody, ivuxolimab, was used to treat the patients. Whole-study findings and limits: Blood T cells, both CD4+ and CD8+, expanded clonally by week 6 at 0.1 to 3.0 mg/kg. On average, CD8+ T cells showed a greater number of expanded clones than CD4+.

This CDR3 region has 14 residues. Looked up from germline, CDR1 is MDHEN and CDR2 is SYDVKM. Trimming cost V 5 bases and J 4 bases; bases outside gene matches: 7. A remark on this clone: Its antigen is as yet unknown.

Only in-frame clones appear in the TCRdb table, and some are missing; sequencing was by immunoSEQ multiplex PCR. The data hold just under 65,000 clones, with under 95% observed a single time. The chain has TRBV28 and TRBJ1-2; 7 nucleotides match TRBD1. The material was CD4+ or CD8+ T cells sorted from blood, obtained in a trial of the OX40 agonist ivuxolimab. The sequence came from an adult with an advanced solid tumor such as melanoma, head and neck, liver or kidney cancer. In nucleotides, the CDR3 is TGTGCCAGCAGTATCCATGACAGGGTCTATGGCTACACCTTC. This codes for CASSIHDRVYGYTF.